Shown below are 21 T cell receptor beta chains from a single sample sequenced in a study of T-cell reconstitution after alpha-beta-depleted transplantation in children. The TCRbeta library incorporated unique molecular identifiers. TCRdb re-called the PCR reads with MiXCR, one entry per CDR3 protein. Of some 500,000 distinct CDR3 sequences listed, 18% are singletons. The sequencing used PBMCs from the stem cell graft donor, collected from the stem cell graft. Source of these receptors: a human donor who donated a stem cell graft to a child with acute lymphoblastic leukemia.

This chain connects TRBV12-3 or TRBV12-4 to TRBJ2-3; D may be TRBD1 (6 bases). The CDR3 runs 15 residues. Trimming left V 6 bases short and J 4 bases short, with 17 bases between. CDR3 sequence: CASRPRGFKADTQYF. Here the CDR3 DNA reads TGTGCCAGCAGACCCAGGGGATTTAAGGCAGATACGCAGTATTTT.

V and J are TRBV20-1 and TRBJ2-3, with 10 bases fitting TRBD2. Trimming removed 7 bases from V and 0 bases from J; junction bases left unmatched: 10. The CDR3 loop spans 16 amino acids. CDR1 DFQATT and CDR2 SNEGSKA come from the germline V gene (reference sequence). The CDR3 region is CSVIAGGRPSTDTQYF. The DNA for the CDR3 is TGCAGTGTTATAGCGGGAGGACGACCTAGCACAGATACGCAGTATTTT.

The chain couples TRBV21-1 to TRBJ2-7; TRBD1, the table's D call, was not compared with the DNA. TRBV21-1 is a pseudogene locus. This CDR3 region has 16 residues. DNA of the CDR3: TGTGCCAGCAGCAACCCTACAGGGGGGTACTCCTACGAGCAGTACTTC. Translating it yields CASSNPTGGYSYEQYF.

A few counts support this clonotype. CDR3 nucleotide sequence: TGCGCCAGCAGCTTGCCGGCGCCAGACACCGGGGAGCTGTTTTTT. It codes for CASSLPAPDTGELFF. J is TRBJ2-2 and V is TRBV5-1; D unresolved. V gave up 1 base and J gave up 3 bases, with 10 bases separating them. CDR3 size: 15 residues. CDR1 SGHRS and CDR2 YFSETQ come from the germline V gene. The complete variable domain, with remaining parts taken from reference TRBV5-1 and TRBJ2-2, reads KAGVTQTPRYLIKTRGQQVTLSCSPISGHRSVSWYQQTPGQGLQFLFEYFSETQRNKGNFPGRFSGRQFSNSRSEMNVSTLELGDSALYLCASSLPAPDTGELFFGEGSRLTVL.

This clonotype was found a few times. The rearrangement joins TRBV20-1 to TRBJ2-1; unclear D gene. Per the germline V gene, CDR1 is DFQATT and CDR2 is SNEGSKA (reference sequence). Between the trimmed V and J ends, which lost 4 bases and 15 bases, there was a span of 13 bases. This CDR3 region has 10 residues. The CDR3 DNA reads TGCAGTGCTACCACAAGTGATGGGTTCTTC. Translating it yields CSATTSDGFF.

This clonotype was observed many times. V usage is TRBV15 and J usage is TRBJ2-2; possibly TRBD1 for D (5 bases). Trimming shortened V by 5 bases and J by 0 bases, and 13 bases separated the two germline ends. Germline assignment: CDR1 LNHNV and CDR2 YYDKDF (reference sequence). The CDR3 runs to 16 residues. The DNA of the CDR3 is TGTGCCACCAGCGGAAGAGACAGTTCGAACACCGGGGAGCTGTTTTTT. It is translated as CATSGRDSSNTGELFF.

This clonotype was observed a few times. The rearrangement links TRBV9 to TRBJ2-1; 8 bases are a match to TRBD2. Germline CDR1 reads SGDLS; CDR2 reads YYNGEE. J was trimmed by 1 base and V by 0 bases; bases with no gene match: 6. The CDR3 extends over 17 amino acids. In DNA, the CDR3 is TGTGCCAGCAGCGTAGCTTTGCTAGCGGGTTCCTACAATGAGCAGTTCTTC. Protein: CASSVALLAGSYNEQFF.

This chain joins TRBV9 and TRBJ1-2, with D perhaps matching TRBD1 (6 bases). V gave up 0 bases and J gave up 5 bases, with 20 bases separating them. The CDR3 consists of 17 residues. CDR1 SGDLS and CDR2 YYNGEE come from the germline V gene. CDR3 nucleotide sequence: TGTGCCAGCAGCGTAGCTACATACCCAGGGGTAGGATATGGCTACACCTTC. This encodes CASSVATYPGVGYGYTF.

This chain uses TRBV5-1 with TRBJ2-3; D gene ambiguous. The CDR3 is 16 residues long. The V end was cut by 4 bases, the J end by 3 bases, with 18 bases between. Germline V gene sequence: CDR1 SGHRS, CDR2 YFSETQ. The CDR3 loop is CASSQSPSGTTDTQYF. CDR3 bases: TGCGCCAGCAGCCAGTCGCCCAGTGGCACGACAGATACGCAGTATTTT.

The V and J genes are TRBV20-1 and TRBJ2-3; tentative D call: TRBD2 (5 bases). The CDR3 runs to 14 residues. Trimming pared 6 bases from V and 0 bases from J, leaving 13 bases between. Germline lookup yields CDR1 DFQATT and CDR2 SNEGSKA (reference sequence). CDR3 in DNA: TGCAGTGCCCCCGAGGGCGGGAGCACAGATACGCAGTATTTT. Protein sequence: CSAPEGGSTDTQYF.

The rearrangement joins TRBV3-1 to TRBJ1-4; D unresolved. The ends were cut back, 0 bases at V and 0 bases at J, with 5 bases in the middle. The CDR3 extends over 15 amino acids. Germline assignment: CDR1 LGHDT and CDR2 YNNKEL (reference sequence). This chain's CDR3 is CASSQEVATNEKLFF. CDR3 in DNA: TGTGCCAGCAGCCAAGAAGTTGCAACTAATGAAAAACTGTTTTTT.

This clonotype was detected a few times. The chain combines TRBV7-8 with TRBJ2-7; 8 bases map to TRBD1. Unmatched junction bases numbered 13, after V lost 3 bases and J lost 6 bases. CDR1 and CDR2 from the germline V gene are SGHVS and FQNEAQ. This CDR3 is 16 amino acids long. The CDR3 reads CASSLRVGTGWGEQYF. DNA for the CDR3: TGTGCCAGCAGCTTGCGTGTTGGGACAGGTTGGGGCGAGCAGTACTTC.

J is TRBJ2-7 and V is TRBV20-1; D may be TRBD1 (6 bases). This CDR3 has 14 amino acids. V was cut by 0 bases and J by 3 bases, with 12 bases left in between. Germline CDR1 is DFQATT and CDR2 is SNEGSKA (reference sequence). The CDR3 is CSARDIGTIYEQYF. In DNA form, the CDR3 reads TGCAGTGCTAGAGATATCGGGACAATCTACGAGCAGTACTTC.

V is TRBV6-1 and J is TRBJ2-1; TRBD2 matches 9 bases. This CDR3 spans 14 amino acids. Germline values: CDR1 MNHNS, CDR2 SASEGT. The ends lost 6 bases at V and 8 bases at J; junction bases unmatched: 8. CDR3 protein: CASSWREGPDEQFF. CDR3 nucleotides: TGTGCCAGCAGCTGGCGGGAGGGCCCGGATGAGCAGTTCTTC.

The J gene is TRBJ2-3, the V gene TRBV5-1, with D uncertain. Germline V gene lookup returns CDR1 SGHRS and CDR2 YFSETQ. V lost 4 bases, J lost 2 bases, and 11 bases lay in between. The CDR3 has 14 amino acids. This CDR3 is CASSPDPNTDTQYF. The DNA of the CDR3 is TGCGCCAGCAGCCCAGACCCCAACACAGATACGCAGTATTTT.

This clonotype was detected only a few times. The chain employs TRBV20-1 and TRBJ1-1, with D uncertain. Between the trimmed V and J ends, which lost 0 bases and 1 base, there was a span of 15 bases. In germline, CDR1 is DFQATT, CDR2 SNEGSKA (reference sequence). The CDR3 loop spans 16 amino acids. In DNA form, the CDR3 reads TGCAGTGCTAGAGATTCAGGCGGAGAGAAGAACACTGAAGCTTTCTTT. Translated: CSARDSGGEKNTEAFF.

Points on this clonotype: At one end the junction does not follow the germline gene, possibly because of a read error. The chain is built from TRBV29-1 and TRBJ2-7; 7 nucleotides match TRBD1. This CDR3 region has 14 residues. From germline, CDR1 is SQVTM and CDR2 ANQGSEA. Written as DNA, the CDR3 is TGCAGCGCTGAAGATAGGGACAGCTCCTACGAGCAGTACTTC. This translates into CSAEDRDSSYEQYF.

The chain has TRBV5-1 and TRBJ2-1; possibly TRBD1 for D (6 bases). CDR1 SGHRS and CDR2 YFSETQ come from the germline V gene. Trimming removed 2 bases at V and 0 bases at J, with 12 bases between. The CDR3 totals 16 residues. The DNA for the CDR3 is TGCGCCAGCAGCTTAGGGGGTTGGAGCTCCTACAATGAGCAGTTCTTC. It is translated as CASSLGGWSSYNEQFF.

This clonotype was seen a handful of times. The rearrangement joins TRBV29-1 to TRBJ2-7, with D possibly matching TRBD1 (5 bases). V lost 2 bases to trimming and J lost 3 bases, with 8 bases between them. The CDR3 consists of 12 residues. CDR1 is SQVTM, CDR2 ANQGSEA, per germline. In DNA, the CDR3 is TGCAGCGTTGAAACAGGCAACTACGAGCAGTACTTC. Protein sequence: CSVETGNYEQYF.

J is TRBJ1-1 and V is TRBV7-9; 9 bases line up with TRBD1. The CDR3 loop spans 15 amino acids. CDR1 and CDR2 (germline): SEHNR, FQNEAQ (reference sequence). With V trimmed by 6 bases and J by 6 bases, 11 bases remained unmatched. The CDR3: CASRHTGTGRAEAFF. The CDR3 region has the DNA TGTGCCAGCAGACACACCGGGACAGGGCGAGCTGAAGCTTTCTTT.

This chain links TRBV5-5 with TRBJ1-1; weak D call: TRBD1 (5 bases). The CDR3 runs to 16 residues. Trimming cost V 0 bases and J 0 bases, with 12 bases left between them. CDR1 and CDR2 from the germline V gene are SGHKS and YYEKEE (reference sequence). In DNA, the CDR3 is TGTGCCAGCAGCTTGGCGGGGGGGTCATTGAACACTGAAGCTTTCTTT. Its translation is CASSLAGGSLNTEAFF.